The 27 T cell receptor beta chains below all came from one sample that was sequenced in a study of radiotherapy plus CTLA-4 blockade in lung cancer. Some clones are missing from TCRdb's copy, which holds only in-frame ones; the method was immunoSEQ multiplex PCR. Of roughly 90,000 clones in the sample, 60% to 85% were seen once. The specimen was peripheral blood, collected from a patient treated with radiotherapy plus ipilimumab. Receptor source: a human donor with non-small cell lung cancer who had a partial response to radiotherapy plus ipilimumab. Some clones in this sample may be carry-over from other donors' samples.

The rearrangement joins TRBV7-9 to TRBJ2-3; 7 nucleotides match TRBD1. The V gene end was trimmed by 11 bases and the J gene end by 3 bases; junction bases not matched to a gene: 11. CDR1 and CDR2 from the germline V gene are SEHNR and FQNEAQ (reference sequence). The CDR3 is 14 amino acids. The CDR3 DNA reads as TGTGCCGGACTCCGGGACAGCGCGACAGATACGCAGTATTTT. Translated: CAGLRDSATDTQYF.

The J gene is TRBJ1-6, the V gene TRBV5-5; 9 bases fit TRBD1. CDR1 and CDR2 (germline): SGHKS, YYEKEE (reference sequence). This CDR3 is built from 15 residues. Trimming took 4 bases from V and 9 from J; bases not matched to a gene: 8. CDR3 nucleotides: TGTGCCAGCAGCAAGACAGGGGGTCCAACTTCACCCCTCCACTTT. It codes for CASSKTGGPTSPLHF.

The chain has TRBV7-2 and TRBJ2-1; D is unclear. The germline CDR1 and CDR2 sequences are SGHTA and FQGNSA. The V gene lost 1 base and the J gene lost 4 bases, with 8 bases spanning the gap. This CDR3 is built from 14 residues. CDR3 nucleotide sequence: TGTGCCAGCAGCTTAGAGTATAGTTACAATGAGCAGTTCTTC. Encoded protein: CASSLEYSYNEQFF. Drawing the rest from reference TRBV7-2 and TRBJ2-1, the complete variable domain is GAGVSQSPSNKVTEKGKDVELRCDPISGHTALYWYRQSLGQGLEFLIYFQGNSAPDKSGLPSDRFSAERTGGSVSTLTIQRTQQEDSAVYLCASSLEYSYNEQFFGPGTRLTVL.

CDR3 sequence reads: CASTPQSNYGYTF. In nucleotides, the CDR3 is TGTGCCAGCACCCCTCAAAGCAACTATGGCTACACCTTC. This chain uses TRBV7-9 with TRBJ1-2, with D unresolved. V lost 7 bases and J 2 bases, leaving 11 bases between the germline ends. The CDR3 extends over 13 amino acids. Germline values: CDR1 SEHNR, CDR2 FQNEAQ (reference sequence).

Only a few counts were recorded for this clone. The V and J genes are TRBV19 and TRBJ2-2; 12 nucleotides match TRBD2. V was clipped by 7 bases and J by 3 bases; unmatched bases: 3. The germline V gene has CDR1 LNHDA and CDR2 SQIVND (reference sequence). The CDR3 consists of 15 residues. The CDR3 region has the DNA TGTGCCAGTAAGCGACTAGCGGGAGACACCGGGGAGCTGTTTTTT. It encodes CASKRLAGDTGELFF.

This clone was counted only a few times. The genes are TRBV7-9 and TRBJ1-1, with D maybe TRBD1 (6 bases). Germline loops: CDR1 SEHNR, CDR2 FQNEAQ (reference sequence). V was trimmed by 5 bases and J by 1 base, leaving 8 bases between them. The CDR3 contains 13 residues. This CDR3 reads CASSGQRNTEAFF. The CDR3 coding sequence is TGTGCCAGCAGCGGACAGAGGAACACTGAAGCTTTCTTT.

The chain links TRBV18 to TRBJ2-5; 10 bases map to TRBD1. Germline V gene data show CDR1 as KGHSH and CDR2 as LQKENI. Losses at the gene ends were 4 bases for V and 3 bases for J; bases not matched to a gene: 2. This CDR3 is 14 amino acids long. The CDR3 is CASSQGQGKETQYF. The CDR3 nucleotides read TGTGCCAGCTCACAGGGACAGGGGAAAGAGACCCAGTACTTC.

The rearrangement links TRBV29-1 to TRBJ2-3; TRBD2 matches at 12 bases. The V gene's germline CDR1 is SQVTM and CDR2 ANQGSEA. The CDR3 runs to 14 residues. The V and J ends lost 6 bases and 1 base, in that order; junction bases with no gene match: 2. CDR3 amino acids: CSVRTSGGTDTQYF. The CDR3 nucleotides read TGCAGCGTACGGACTAGCGGGGGCACAGATACGCAGTATTTT.

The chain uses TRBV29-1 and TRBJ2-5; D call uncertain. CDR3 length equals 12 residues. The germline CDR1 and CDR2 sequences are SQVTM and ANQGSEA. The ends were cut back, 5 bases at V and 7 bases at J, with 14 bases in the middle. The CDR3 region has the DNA TGCAGCGTTCCGTATACACCGGGGACCCAGTACTTC. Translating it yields CSVPYTPGTQYF.

CDR3 in DNA: TGTGCCAGCAGGCAAGACAGGGTCTTCTACGAGCAGTACTTC. Translation gives CASRQDRVFYEQYF. J is TRBJ2-7 and V is TRBV28; 7 bases map to TRBD1. The CDR3 spans 14 residues. Germline V lookup: CDR1 MDHEN, CDR2 SYDVKM. V was clipped by 6 bases and J by 3 bases; unmatched bases: 8.

The DNA for the CDR3 is TGTGCCAGCAGTCGGGGACAGCCCGGTGGGGTGGGGATCACAGATACGCAGTATTTT. Protein product: CASSRGQPGGVGITDTQYF. This chain uses TRBV2 with TRBJ2-3; 7 positions agree with TRBD1. The CDR3 totals 19 residues. The junction had 19 bases not matched to a gene; V was cut back by 5 bases and J by 2 bases. Germline CDR1 SNHLY, CDR2 FYNNEI. Together with reference TRBV2 and TRBJ2-3, the CDR3 gives the full variable domain: EPEVTQTPSHQVTQMGQEVILRCVPISNHLYFYWYRQILGQKVEFLVSFYNNEISEKSEIFDDQFSVERPDGSNFTLKIRSTKLEDSAMYFCASSRGQPGGVGITDTQYFGPGTRLTVL.

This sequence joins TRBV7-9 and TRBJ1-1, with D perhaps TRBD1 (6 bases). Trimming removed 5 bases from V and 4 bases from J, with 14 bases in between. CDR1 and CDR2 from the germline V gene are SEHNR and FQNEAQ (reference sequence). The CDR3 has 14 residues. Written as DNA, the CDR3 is TGTGCCAGCAGCCGAGGGGGGGGTAGCACTGAAGCTTTCTTT. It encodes CASSRGGGSTEAFF.

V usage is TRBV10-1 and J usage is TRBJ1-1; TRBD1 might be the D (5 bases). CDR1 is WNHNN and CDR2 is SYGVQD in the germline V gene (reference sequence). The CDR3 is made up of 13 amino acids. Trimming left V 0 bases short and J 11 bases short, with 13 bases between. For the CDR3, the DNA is TGCGCCAGCAGTGAGTCGGGGGGAACGGGGGCTTTCTTT. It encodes CASSESGGTGAFF.

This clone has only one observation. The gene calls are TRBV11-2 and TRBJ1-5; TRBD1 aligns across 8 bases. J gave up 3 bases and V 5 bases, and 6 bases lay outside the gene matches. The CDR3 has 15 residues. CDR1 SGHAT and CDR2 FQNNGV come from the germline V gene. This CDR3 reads CASSQTTGANQPQHF. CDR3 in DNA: TGTGCCAGCAGCCAAACGACAGGGGCCAATCAGCCCCAGCATTTT.

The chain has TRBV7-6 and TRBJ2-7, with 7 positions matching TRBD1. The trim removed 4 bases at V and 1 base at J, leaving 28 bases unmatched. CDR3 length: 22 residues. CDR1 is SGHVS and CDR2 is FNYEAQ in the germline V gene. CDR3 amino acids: CASSSAASTGTVPQTRSYEQYF. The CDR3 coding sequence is TGTGCCAGCAGCTCCGCTGCGTCTACCGGGACAGTCCCGCAAACTCGGTCCTACGAGCAGTACTTC.

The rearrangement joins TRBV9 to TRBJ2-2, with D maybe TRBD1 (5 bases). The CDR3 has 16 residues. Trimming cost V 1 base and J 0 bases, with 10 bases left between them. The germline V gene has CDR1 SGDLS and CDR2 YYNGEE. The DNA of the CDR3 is TGTGCCAGCAGCGTACAGGGCCCCGCGAACACCGGGGAGCTGTTTTTT. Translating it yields CASSVQGPANTGELFF.

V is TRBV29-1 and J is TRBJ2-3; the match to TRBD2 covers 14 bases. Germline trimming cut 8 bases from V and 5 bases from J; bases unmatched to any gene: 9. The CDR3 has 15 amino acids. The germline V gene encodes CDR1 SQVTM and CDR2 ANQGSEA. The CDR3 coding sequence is TGCAGCATCCCCGGGACTAGCGGGGGAGGAGATACGCAGTATTTT. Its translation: CSIPGTSGGGDTQYF.

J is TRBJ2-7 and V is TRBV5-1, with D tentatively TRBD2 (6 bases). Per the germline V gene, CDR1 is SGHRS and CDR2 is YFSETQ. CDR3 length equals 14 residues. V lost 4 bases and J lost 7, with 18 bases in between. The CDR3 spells CASSGGDSRSEQYF. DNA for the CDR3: TGCGCCAGCAGCGGAGGGGACTCCAGAAGTGAGCAGTACTTC.

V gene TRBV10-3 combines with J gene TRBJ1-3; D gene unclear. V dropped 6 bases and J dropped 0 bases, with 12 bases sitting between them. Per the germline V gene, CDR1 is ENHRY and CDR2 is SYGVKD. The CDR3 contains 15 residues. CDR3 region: CAIRPGSHSGNTIYF. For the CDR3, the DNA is TGTGCCATCAGGCCCGGGTCCCACTCTGGAAACACCATATATTTT.

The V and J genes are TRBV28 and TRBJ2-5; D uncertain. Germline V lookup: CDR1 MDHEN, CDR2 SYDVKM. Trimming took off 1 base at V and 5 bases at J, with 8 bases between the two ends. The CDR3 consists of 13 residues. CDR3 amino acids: CASSLFSVETQYF. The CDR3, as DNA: TGTGCCAGCAGTTTATTCTCGGTTGAGACCCAGTACTTC.

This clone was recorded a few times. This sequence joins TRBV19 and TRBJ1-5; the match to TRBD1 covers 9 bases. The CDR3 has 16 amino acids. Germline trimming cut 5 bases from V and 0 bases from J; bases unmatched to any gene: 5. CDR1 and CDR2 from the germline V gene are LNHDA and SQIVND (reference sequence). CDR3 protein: CASSPGTGYSNQPQHF. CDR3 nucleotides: TGTGCCAGTAGTCCCGGGACAGGGTATAGCAATCAGCCCCAGCATTTT.

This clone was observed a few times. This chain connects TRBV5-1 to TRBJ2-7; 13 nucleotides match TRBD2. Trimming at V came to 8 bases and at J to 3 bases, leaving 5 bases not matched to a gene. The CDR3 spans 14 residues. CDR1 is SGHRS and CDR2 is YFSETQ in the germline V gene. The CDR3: CASRLAGGIYEQYF. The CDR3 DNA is TGCGCCAGTCGACTAGCGGGAGGTATCTACGAGCAGTACTTC.

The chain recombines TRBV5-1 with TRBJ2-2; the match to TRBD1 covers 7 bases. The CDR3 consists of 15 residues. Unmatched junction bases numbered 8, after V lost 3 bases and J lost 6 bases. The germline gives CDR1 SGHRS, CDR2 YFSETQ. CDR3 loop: CASSWDSRVPGELFF. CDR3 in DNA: TGCGCCAGCAGCTGGGACAGTAGAGTCCCCGGGGAGCTGTTTTTT.

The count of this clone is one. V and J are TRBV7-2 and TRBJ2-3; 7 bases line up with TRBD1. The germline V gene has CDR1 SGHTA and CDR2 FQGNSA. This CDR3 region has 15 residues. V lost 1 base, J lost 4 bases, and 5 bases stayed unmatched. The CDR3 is CASSLVGTASDTQYF. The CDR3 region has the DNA TGTGCCAGCAGCTTAGTTGGGACAGCCTCAGATACGCAGTATTTT.

The DNA for the CDR3 is TGTGCCAGCCACGGACTAGACGGTTACGAGCAGTACTTC. This translates into CASHGLDGYEQYF. The chain recombines TRBV6-6 with TRBJ2-7; TRBD2 matches 7 bases. With V trimmed by 8 bases and J by 4 bases, 8 bases remained unmatched. The V gene's germline CDR1 is MNHNY and CDR2 SVGAGI (reference sequence). CDR3 length: 13 amino acids.

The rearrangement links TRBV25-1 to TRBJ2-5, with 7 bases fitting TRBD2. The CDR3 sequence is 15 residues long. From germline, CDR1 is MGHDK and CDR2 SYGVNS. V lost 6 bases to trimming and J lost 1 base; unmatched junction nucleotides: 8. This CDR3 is CASRERGGTQETQYF. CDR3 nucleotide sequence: TGTGCCAGCAGGGAACGGGGAGGGACCCAAGAGACCCAGTACTTC.

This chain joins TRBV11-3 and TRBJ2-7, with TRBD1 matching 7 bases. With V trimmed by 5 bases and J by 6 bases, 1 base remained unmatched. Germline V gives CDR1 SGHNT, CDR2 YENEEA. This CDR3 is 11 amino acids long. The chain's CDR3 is CASSPGGEQYF. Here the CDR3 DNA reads TGTGCCAGCAGCCCAGGGGGCGAGCAGTACTTC.